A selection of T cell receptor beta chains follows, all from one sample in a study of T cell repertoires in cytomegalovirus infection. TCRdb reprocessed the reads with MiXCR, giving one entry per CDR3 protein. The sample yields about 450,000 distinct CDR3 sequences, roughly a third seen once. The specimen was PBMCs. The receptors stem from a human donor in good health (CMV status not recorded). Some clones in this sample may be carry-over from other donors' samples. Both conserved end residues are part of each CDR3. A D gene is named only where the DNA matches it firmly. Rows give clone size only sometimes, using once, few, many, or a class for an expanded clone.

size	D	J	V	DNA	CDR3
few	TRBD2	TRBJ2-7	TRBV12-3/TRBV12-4	TGTGCCAGCAGTCCCCCTGGGGCTAGCGGGCCGGCCTACGAGCAGTACTTC	CASSPPGASGPAYEQYF
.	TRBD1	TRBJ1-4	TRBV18	TGTGCCAGCTCCGCCGGGACAGCGAGTGAAAAACTGTTTTTT	CASSAGTASEKLFF
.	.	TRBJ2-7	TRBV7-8	TGTGCCAGCAGCTTAGAGTCAGGAACCTACGAGCAGTACTTC	CASSLESGTYEQYF
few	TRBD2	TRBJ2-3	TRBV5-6	TGTGCCAGCAGCTCACTTAGCGGGGGGCTACCTTTCACAGATACGCAGTATTTT	CASSSLSGGLPFTDTQYF
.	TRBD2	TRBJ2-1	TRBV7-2	TGTGCCAGCAGCTCCAAGCGGGGGGGCTCTAATGAGCAGTTCTTC	CASSSKRGGSNEQFF
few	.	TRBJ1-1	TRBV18	TGTGCCAGCTCACCTCTTGAGGGGTTGGGCTCTGAAGCTTTCTTT	CASSPLEGLGSEAFF
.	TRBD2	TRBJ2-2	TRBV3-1	TGTGCCAGCAGTCCCAAAGCGGGGGGTTTCACCGGGGAGCTGTTTTTT	CASSPKAGGFTGELFF
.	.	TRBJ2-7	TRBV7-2	TGTGCCAGCAGCTTAAGGGGCGGACCGGGGTACGAGCAGTACTTC	CASSLRGGPGYEQYF
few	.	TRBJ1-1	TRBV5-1	TGCGCCAGCAGCTTGGATGCAGGGGACACTGAAGCTTTCTTT	CASSLDAGDTEAFF
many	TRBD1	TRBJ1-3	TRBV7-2	TGTGCCAGCAGTTCCGGGACAGATCTAGGAAACACCATATATTTT	CASSSGTDLGNTIYF
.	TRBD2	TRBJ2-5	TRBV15	TGTGCCACCAGCAGACGAGCGGGGGGGCAAAGGGAGACCCAGTACTTC	CATSRRAGGQRETQYF
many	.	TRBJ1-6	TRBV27	TGTGCCAGCAGTACATCTCCCTGGGAGGAGCAGAATTCACCCCTCCACTTT	CASSTSPWEEQNSPLHF
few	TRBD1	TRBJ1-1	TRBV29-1	TGCAGCGTTTCACTCGGACAGGGTTTCGCCGAACCGAACACTGAAGCTTTCTTT	CSVSLGQGFAEPNTEAFF
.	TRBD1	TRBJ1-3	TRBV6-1	TGTGCCAGCAGACCCTGGACAGGGAGCTCTGGAAACACCATATATTTT	CASRPWTGSSGNTIYF
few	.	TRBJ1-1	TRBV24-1	TGTGCCACCAGTGACCTGGTCGACGGGCGGACGAACACTGAAGCTTTCTTT	CATSDLVDGRTNTEAFF
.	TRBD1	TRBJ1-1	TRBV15	TGTGCCACCAGCAGAGAGGGGACAGTGAACACTGAAGCTTTCTTT	CATSREGTVNTEAFF
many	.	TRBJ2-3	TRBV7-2	TGTGCCAGCAGGCAGTCTAGCACAGATACGCAGTATTTT	CASRQSSTDTQYF
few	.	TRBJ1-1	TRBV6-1	TGTGCCAGCAGTGAACCCCCGCGAGGAGCTTTCTTT	CASSEPPRGAFF
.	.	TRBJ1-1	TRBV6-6	TGTGCCAGCAGTCCCCTGACAGGTTTGGCTTTCTTT	CASSPLTGLAFF
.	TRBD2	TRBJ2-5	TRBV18	TGTGCCAGCTCACCTCGGCCTAGCGGGGGCTTAACCTCAGAGACCCAGTACTTC	CASSPRPSGGLTSETQYF
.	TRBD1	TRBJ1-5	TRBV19	TGTGCCAGTACACGCACAGGGGATGGCAATCAGCCCCAGCATTTT	CASTRTGDGNQPQHF
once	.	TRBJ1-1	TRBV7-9	TGTGCCAGCAGCTTAGGGGGGGGTGTTTCGGCTTTCTTT	CASSLGGGVSAFF
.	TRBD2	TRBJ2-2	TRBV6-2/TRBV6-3	TGTGCCAGCAGTTACTCCGGGACTAGCGCCGTCGGGGAGCTGTTTTTT	CASSYSGTSAVGELFF
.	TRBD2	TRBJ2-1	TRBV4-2	TGTGCCAGCAGCCAAGATCGCTTCGGGGGGGCCTCTGGTGAGCAGTTCTTC	CASSQDRFGGASGEQFF
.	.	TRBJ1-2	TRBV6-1	TGTGCCAGCAGTGAAGATGGGTTTTTTGAGGATGGCTACACCTTC	CASSEDGFFEDGYTF
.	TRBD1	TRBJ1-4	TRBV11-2	TGTGCCAGCAGCTCCCGGCCGGGACAGGGGCATAATGAAAAACTGTTTTTT	CASSSRPGQGHNEKLFF
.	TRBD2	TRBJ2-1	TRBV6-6	TGTGCCAGCAGTTACTCGGGGACTAGCAGAGACAATGAGCAGTTCTTC	CASSYSGTSRDNEQFF
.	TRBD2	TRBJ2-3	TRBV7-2	TGTGCCAGCACCCAAGAGCGGGGGACCACAGATACGCAGTATTTT	CASTQERGTTDTQYF
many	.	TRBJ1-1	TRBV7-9	TGTGCCAGCAGCCCCCACACAGGGATGGGGAACACTGAAGCTTTCTTT	CASSPHTGMGNTEAFF
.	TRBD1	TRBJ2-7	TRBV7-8	TGTGCAAGCGCAAGGGGACAGGCGGCCTACGAGCAGTACTTC	CASARGQAAYEQYF
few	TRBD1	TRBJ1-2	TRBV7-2	TGTGCCAGCAGGGGGGCCACAGGGGCCTATGGCTACACCTTC	CASRGATGAYGYTF
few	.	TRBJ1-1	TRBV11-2	TGTGCCAGCAGCATCAGGGCTCCAACTGAAGCTTTCTTT	CASSIRAPTEAFF
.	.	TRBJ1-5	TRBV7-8	TGTGCCAGCAGCATTCACAGGGTTAATCAGCCCCAGCATTTT	CASSIHRVNQPQHF
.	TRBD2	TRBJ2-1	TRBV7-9	TGTGCCAGCAGCTTAGCCGGAGGGACTAGCGGGAGTCGGGAGCAGTTCTTC	CASSLAGGTSGSREQFF
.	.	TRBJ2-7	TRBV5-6	TGTGCCAGCAGCTTGGTTCGAGGCGACGGGCAGTACTTC	CASSLVRGDGQYF
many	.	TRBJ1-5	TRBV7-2	TGTGCCAGCAGCTTAGTCAGTTCAGGGTTGCCGAGCAATCAGCCCCAGCATTTT	CASSLVSSGLPSNQPQHF
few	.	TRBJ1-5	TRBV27	TGTGCCAGCAGTCCGGAGAGGGTTGAACAGCCCCAGCATTTT	CASSPERVEQPQHF